This record concerns one T cell receptor beta chain sequence. As processed by the authors: Reference gene primer amplification yielded estimated nucleated cell counts. Method: immunoSEQ multiplex PCR; TCRdb's copy keeps in-frame clones and lacks some. V and J calls plus clone size are reproduced from that table; the DNA served to infer D and trimming. The profile shows some 670,000 clones, 75% to 90% of them singletons. The record originates from a study of blood T cell repertoires in COVID-19. In the study overall: Some COVID-19 samples were acute and others convalescent; all came from the United States, Italy and Spain. Sources were T cells, B-cell-depleted T cells, or PBMCs; the material itself was cDNA or gDNA.

The ends were cut back, 2 bases at V and 6 bases at J, with 14 bases in the middle. CDR1 and CDR2 (germline): LGHDT, YNNKEL (reference sequence). The CDR3 is 16 amino acids. This chain joins TRBV3-1 (or the pseudogene TRBV3-2) and TRBJ1-6; D unclear. The TCR comes from a young woman with acute or convalescent COVID-19. The specimen was peripheral blood. The CDR3 loop reads CASSQRGRVGNSPLHF. In DNA, the CDR3 is TGTGCCAGCAGCCAAAGAGGGAGAGTCGGTAATTCACCCCTCCACTTT.